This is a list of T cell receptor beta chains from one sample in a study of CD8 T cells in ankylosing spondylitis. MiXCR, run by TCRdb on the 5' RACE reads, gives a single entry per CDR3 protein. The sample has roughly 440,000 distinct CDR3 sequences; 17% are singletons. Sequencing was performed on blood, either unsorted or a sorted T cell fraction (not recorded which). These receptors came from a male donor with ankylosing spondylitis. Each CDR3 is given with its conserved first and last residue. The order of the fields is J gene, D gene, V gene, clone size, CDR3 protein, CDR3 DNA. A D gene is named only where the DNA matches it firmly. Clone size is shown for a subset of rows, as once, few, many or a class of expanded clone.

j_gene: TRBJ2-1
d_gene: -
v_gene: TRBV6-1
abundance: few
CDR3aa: CASSPSSEGGNEQFF
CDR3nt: TGTGCCAGCAGTCCATCCTCGGAAGGGGGCAATGAGCAGTTCTTC

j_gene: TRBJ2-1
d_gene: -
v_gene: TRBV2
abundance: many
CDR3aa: CASTTRGGEQFF
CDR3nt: TGTGCCAGCACCACCCGGGGTGGTGAGCAGTTCTTC

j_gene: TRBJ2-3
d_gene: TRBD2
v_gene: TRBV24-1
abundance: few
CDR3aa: CATSDFLAGGTDTQYF
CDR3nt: TGTGCCACCAGTGATTTCCTAGCGGGAGGCACAGATACGCAGTATTTT

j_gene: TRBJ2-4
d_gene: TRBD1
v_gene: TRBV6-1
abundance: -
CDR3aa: CASLGQGGNIQYF
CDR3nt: TGTGCCAGCCTGGGACAGGGGGGAAACATTCAGTACTTC

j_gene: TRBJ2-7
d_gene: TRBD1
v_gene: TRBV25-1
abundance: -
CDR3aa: CASRATGTYEQYF
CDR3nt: TGTGCCAGCAGGGCGACAGGGACCTACGAGCAGTACTTC

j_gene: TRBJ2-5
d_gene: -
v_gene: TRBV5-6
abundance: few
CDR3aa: CASSLSGPQETQYF
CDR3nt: TGTGCCAGCAGCTTGAGCGGTCCCCAAGAGACCCAGTACTTC

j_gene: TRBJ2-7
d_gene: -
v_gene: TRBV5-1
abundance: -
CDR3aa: CASPSDGLGGYEQYF
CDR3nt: TGCGCCAGCCCCTCGGACGGGCTCGGGGGTTACGAGCAGTACTTC

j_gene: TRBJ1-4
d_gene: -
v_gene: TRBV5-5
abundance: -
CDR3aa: CASSSSDRKVVKNCFF
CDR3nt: -

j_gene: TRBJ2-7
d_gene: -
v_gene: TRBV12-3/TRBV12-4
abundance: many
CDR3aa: CASGKRKQYF
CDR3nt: TGTGCCAGCGGAAAGCGGAAGCAGTACTTC

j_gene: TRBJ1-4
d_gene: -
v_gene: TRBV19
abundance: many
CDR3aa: CASSQGWKEKLFF
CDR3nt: TGTGCCAGTAGTCAAGGGTGGAAGGAAAAACTGTTTTTT

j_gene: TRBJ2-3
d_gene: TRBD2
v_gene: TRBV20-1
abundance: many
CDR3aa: CSAGIAGGLTDTQYF
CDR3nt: TGCAGTGCTGGCATAGCGGGGGGACTCACAGATACGCAGTATTTT

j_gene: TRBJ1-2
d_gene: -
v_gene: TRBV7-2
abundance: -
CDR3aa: CASSPRASYGYTF
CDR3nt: TGTGCCAGCAGCCCCCGGGCTAGCTATGGCTACACCTTC

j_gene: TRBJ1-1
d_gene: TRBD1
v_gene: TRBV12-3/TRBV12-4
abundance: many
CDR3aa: CASSLKPGGSNTEAFF
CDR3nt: TGTGCCAGCAGTTTAAAGCCAGGGGGATCTAATACTGAAGCTTTCTTT

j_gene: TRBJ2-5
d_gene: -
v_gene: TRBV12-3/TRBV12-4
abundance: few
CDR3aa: CASSLLVQETQYF
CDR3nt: TGTGCCAGCAGTCTACTAGTCCAAGAGACCCAGTACTTC